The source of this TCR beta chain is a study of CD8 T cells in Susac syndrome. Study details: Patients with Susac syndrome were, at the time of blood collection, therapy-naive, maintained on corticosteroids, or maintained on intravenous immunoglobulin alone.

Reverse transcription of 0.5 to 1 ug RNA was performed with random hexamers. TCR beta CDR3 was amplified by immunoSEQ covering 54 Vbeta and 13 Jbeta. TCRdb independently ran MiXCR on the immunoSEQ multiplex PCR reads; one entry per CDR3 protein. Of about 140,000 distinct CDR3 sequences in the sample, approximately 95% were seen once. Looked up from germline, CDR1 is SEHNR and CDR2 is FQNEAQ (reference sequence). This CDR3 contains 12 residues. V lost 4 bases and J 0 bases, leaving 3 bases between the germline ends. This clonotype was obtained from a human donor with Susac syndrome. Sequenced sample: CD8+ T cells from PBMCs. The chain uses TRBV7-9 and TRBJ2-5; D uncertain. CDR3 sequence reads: CASSYHQETQYF. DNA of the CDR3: TGTGCCAGCAGCTATCACCAAGAGACCCAGTACTTC.